This entry lists 30 T cell receptor beta chains sequenced from one sample in a study of cytomegalovirus exposure and HLA in healthy donors. A multiplex PCR was run with 60 Vbeta primers and 13 Jbeta primers. Sequenced by immunoSEQ multiplex PCR; TCRdb stores in-frame clones only, minus some. Here the sample spans 100,000 to 150,000 clones, 70% to 75% being singletons. The sequenced sample consisted of PBMCs. These receptor sequences come from a male donor in good health and CMV-seronegative.

This clone was seen a few times. This chain connects TRBV2 to TRBJ2-7; TRBD1 matches at 8 bases. This CDR3 region has 17 residues. Germline V gene data show CDR1 as SNHLY and CDR2 as FYNNEI. J gave up 4 bases and V 7 bases, and 18 bases lay outside the gene matches. The CDR3 protein is CASNSRKIDRGGYEQYF. The CDR3 nucleotides read TGTGCCAGCAATTCACGGAAAATTGACAGGGGTGGGTACGAGCAGTACTTC.

The V gene is TRBV9, the J gene TRBJ1-5; 11 nucleotides line up with TRBD1. The germline CDR1 and CDR2 sequences are SGDLS and YYNGEE. CDR3 length: 15 amino acids. After removal of 0 bases from V and 6 bases from J, the junction contained 2 bases not matched to a gene. The CDR3 sequence is CASSVEGTGGQPQHF. The CDR3 DNA is TGTGCCAGCAGCGTAGAGGGGACAGGGGGTCAGCCCCAGCATTTT.

The V call is TRBV29-1, the J call TRBJ2-6; tentatively, D is TRBD2 (5 bases). Trimming left V 6 bases short and J 0 bases short, with 18 bases between. Germline CDR1 SQVTM, CDR2 ANQGSEA. The CDR3 consists of 17 residues. CDR3 sequence reads: CSVLEGPFVSGANVLTF. DNA of the CDR3: TGCAGCGTGCTTGAGGGCCCGTTCGTCTCTGGGGCCAACGTCCTGACTTTC. The variable domain in full, completed from reference TRBV29-1 and TRBJ2-6, reads SAVISQKPSRDICQRGTSLTIQCQVDSQVTMMFWYRQQPGQSLTLIATANQGSEATYESGFVIDKFPISRPNLTFSTLTVSNMSPEDSSIYLCSVLEGPFVSGANVLTFGAGSRLTVL.

This clone was seen a handful of times. This rearrangement joins TRBV6-5 to TRBJ1-1, with a possible D match to TRBD1 (6 bases). This CDR3 has 14 amino acids. Trimming cost V 3 bases and J 5 bases, with 13 bases left between them. CDR1 MNHEY and CDR2 SVGAGI come from the germline V gene. The CDR3 nucleotides are TGTGCCAGCAGTTATGGCCAGGGGAAGACTGAAGCTTTCTTT. Amino acids: CASSYGQGKTEAFF.

The V call is TRBV11-3, the J call TRBJ2-1; 11 bases match TRBD2. Germline loops: CDR1 SGHNT, CDR2 YENEEA. V dropped 4 bases and J dropped 13; count of bases not matched to a gene: 9. The CDR3 runs 14 residues. As DNA, the CDR3 is TGTGCCAGCAGCTCCATAGCGGGGGGGCCGCAACAGTTCTTC. Its translation is CASSSIAGGPQQFF.

This chain connects TRBV28 to TRBJ1-4; D is unclear. This CDR3 contains 17 residues. The germline V gene encodes CDR1 MDHEN and CDR2 SYDVKM. The germline V and J ends were trimmed by 5 bases and 4 bases, with 20 bases remaining between them. The CDR3 DNA reads TGTGCCAGCAGTCCCCTGATCCCAGGAATTCTTAATGAAAAACTGTTTTTT. Encoded protein: CASSPLIPGILNEKLFF.

As regards this clone: One end of the junction fails to match germline, which may point to a read error. The genes are TRBV7-9 and TRBJ1-1; D perhaps matches TRBD1 (5 bases). Per germline, CDR1 SEHNR and CDR2 FQNEAQ (reference sequence). The CDR3 runs 17 residues. CDR3 protein: CSSSGTQVGALNTEAFF. CDR3 DNA: TGTTCCAGCAGCGGAACCCAGGTTGGGGCCTTGAACACTGAAGCTTTCTTT.

The V and J genes are TRBV27 and TRBJ2-6, with no clear D. Trimming took 6 bases from V and 0 from J, leaving 15 bases between them. Per germline, CDR1 MNHEY and CDR2 SMNVEV (reference sequence). This CDR3 is 17 amino acids long. In nucleotides, the CDR3 is TGTGCCAGCAGACCTAATCCACCTAGCTCTGGGGCCAACGTCCTGACTTTC. Protein: CASRPNPPSSGANVLTF.

The chain links TRBV27 to TRBJ1-5, with 8 bases fitting TRBD1. The germline V gene encodes CDR1 MNHEY and CDR2 SMNVEV (reference sequence). The CDR3 contains 16 residues. With V trimmed by 5 bases and J by 2 bases, 8 bases remained unmatched. For the CDR3, the DNA is TGTGCCAGCAGTCCTTCAGGGGGCATGGGCAATCAGCCCCAGCATTTT. It encodes CASSPSGGMGNQPQHF.

The chain employs TRBV4-2 and TRBJ1-5; the D gene is possibly TRBD1 (5 bases). This CDR3 has 16 amino acids. The germline V gene encodes CDR1 LGHNA and CDR2 YNFKEQ. Trimming stripped 0 bases from V and 2 bases from J, with 11 bases between. The CDR3 region has the DNA TGTGCCAGCAGCCAAGAGGGAGGGACTGGCAATCAGCCCCAGCATTTT. As protein: CASSQEGGTGNQPQHF.

The chain is built from TRBV6-5 and TRBJ2-7; D is ambiguous. Trimming removed 0 bases from V and 2 bases from J, with 14 bases in between. Germline V gives CDR1 MNHEY, CDR2 SVGAGI. The CDR3 spans 16 residues. CDR3 protein: CASSYSRSATPYEQYF. The CDR3 nucleotides read TGTGCCAGCAGTTACTCGAGGTCGGCAACTCCCTACGAGCAGTACTTC.

The V gene is TRBV6-6, the J gene TRBJ1-1, with a possible D match to TRBD1 (5 bases). The CDR3 runs 16 residues. V lost 2 bases, J lost 2 bases, and 15 bases lay in between. The germline V gene has CDR1 MNHNY and CDR2 SVGAGI (reference sequence). The CDR3 coding sequence is TGTGCCAGCAGTTACGGCATAGGGGCGATAAACACTGAAGCTTTCTTT. Translation: CASSYGIGAINTEAFF.

J is TRBJ1-4 and V is TRBV19, with D maybe TRBD1 (5 bases). Trimming took 0 bases from V and 8 from J, leaving 16 bases between them. Germline V gene data show CDR1 as LNHDA and CDR2 as SQIVND (reference sequence). The CDR3 runs to 16 residues. The CDR3 nucleotides read TGTGCCAGTAGTATAGATCCATGGGGCGAAGGGGAAAAACTGTTTTTT. This encodes CASSIDPWGEGEKLFF.

This clone has more than one count but fewer than ten. The gene calls are TRBV18 and TRBJ1-5; D is possibly TRBD1 (5 bases). The ends were cut back, 3 bases at V and 12 bases at J, with 21 bases in the middle. CDR1 KGHSH and CDR2 LQKENI come from the germline V gene. This CDR3 has 15 amino acids. CDR3 nucleotide sequence: TGTGCCAGCTCACCTGGGGGGACGGGAGCTTTGGGCCAGCATTTT. This gives the protein CASSPGGTGALGQHF.

This clone was seen only a few times. The chain joins TRBV25-1 to TRBJ2-2; D uncertain. The germline V gene has CDR1 MGHDK and CDR2 SYGVNS. V lost 5 bases to trimming and J lost 0 bases, with 10 bases between them. This CDR3 is built from 15 residues. In nucleotides, the CDR3 is TGTGCCAGCAGTAATCTCTTTCCGAACACCGGGGAGCTGTTTTTT. Protein: CASSNLFPNTGELFF.

The V and J genes are TRBV7-2 and TRBJ2-3, with TRBD2 matching 13 bases. The V gene end was trimmed by 5 bases and the J gene end by 4 bases; junction bases not matched to a gene: 12. The CDR3 extends over 18 amino acids. Germline V CDR1 and CDR2: SGHTA, FQGNSA. CDR3 amino acids: CASSTRLAGGLGADTQYF. The DNA for the CDR3 is TGTGCCAGCAGCACCCGACTAGCGGGAGGCCTAGGAGCAGATACGCAGTATTTT.

The V call is TRBV7-2, the J call TRBJ2-5; the match to TRBD1 covers 8 bases. Germline loops: CDR1 SGHTA, CDR2 FQGNSA. CDR3 length: 15 amino acids. Unmatched junction bases numbered 10, after V lost 8 bases and J lost 2 bases. The CDR3 protein is CASGAGQGYQETQYF. CDR3 DNA sequence: TGTGCCAGCGGAGCTGGACAGGGTTATCAAGAGACCCAGTACTTC.

The sample holds a few counts of this clone. V and J are TRBV11-2 and TRBJ2-2, with TRBD1 matching 9 bases. J gave up 1 base and V 8 bases, and 5 bases lay outside the gene matches. Germline CDR1 SGHAT, CDR2 FQNNGV. The CDR3 is 15 amino acids. CDR3 loop: CASPRQGVNTGELFF. The CDR3 DNA follows: TGTGCCAGCCCCAGACAGGGGGTGAACACCGGGGAGCTGTTTTTT.

The rearrangement joins TRBV30 to TRBJ2-2; possible D gene TRBD2, 5 bases. Per germline, CDR1 GTSNPN and CDR2 SVGIG (reference sequence). Deletions cut 3 bases from V and 5 bases from J, with 13 bases between. This CDR3 has 14 residues. For the CDR3, the DNA is TGTGCCTGGAGGAGGGAATTGGGTACCGGGGAGCTGTTTTTT. Translating it yields CAWRRELGTGELFF.

J is TRBJ2-2 and V is TRBV19; TRBD2 agrees at 8 bases. J gave up 4 bases and V 8 bases, and 6 bases lay outside the gene matches. Germline values: CDR1 LNHDA, CDR2 SQIVND (reference sequence). This CDR3 has 14 residues. CDR3: CASQSGGITGELFF. The DNA of the CDR3 is TGTGCCAGTCAGTCGGGGGGGATCACCGGGGAGCTGTTTTTT.

The V and J genes are TRBV28 and TRBJ2-3, with D possibly TRBD2 on 6 matching bases. Germline CDR1 is MDHEN and CDR2 is SYDVKM. Deletions cut 2 bases from V and 0 bases from J, with 18 bases between. CDR3 size: 18 residues. CDR3 bases: TGTGCCAGCAGTTTAGTTCGCCTGTCTAGCGCTAGCACAGATACGCAGTATTTT. Amino acids: CASSLVRLSSASTDTQYF.

This chain uses TRBV7-2 with TRBJ2-7; tentatively, D is TRBD1 (5 bases). Germline CDR1 SGHTA, CDR2 FQGNSA. The CDR3 is made up of 14 amino acids. Trimming took off 5 bases at V and 0 bases at J, with 11 bases between the two ends. The DNA of the CDR3 is TGTGCCAGCAGCCGAGACAGTTTCTCCTACGAGCAGTACTTC. Residues: CASSRDSFSYEQYF. The full variable domain, its missing parts supplied by reference TRBV7-2 and TRBJ2-7, is GAGVSQSPSNKVTEKGKDVELRCDPISGHTALYWYRQSLGQGLEFLIYFQGNSAPDKSGLPSDRFSAERTGGSVSTLTIQRTQQEDSAVYLCASSRDSFSYEQYFGPGTRLTVT.

The chain links TRBV6-5 to TRBJ2-3, with a tentative D call TRBD2 (7 bases). CDR1 is MNHEY and CDR2 is SVGAGI in the germline V gene. The CDR3 has 15 residues. Trimming took 6 bases from V and 4 from J, leaving 17 bases between them. The CDR3 here is CASRLRGGGPDTQYF. In nucleotides, the CDR3 is TGTGCCAGCAGATTACGAGGGGGGGGCCCAGATACGCAGTATTTT.

The V call is TRBV7-2, the J call TRBJ2-5; 10 positions match TRBD2. The CDR3 runs 15 residues. The V gene end was trimmed by 4 bases and the J gene end by 5 bases; junction bases not matched to a gene: 7. Germline V gene data show CDR1 as SGHTA and CDR2 as FQGNSA. The CDR3 nucleotides are TGTGCCAGCAGCTCCCCCGGGACTAGCGCCGAGACCCAGTACTTC. This translates into CASSSPGTSAETQYF.

This chain joins TRBV19 and TRBJ1-1; 11 bases align to TRBD1. The length of the CDR3 is 17 residues. With V trimmed by 5 bases and J by 5 bases, 13 bases remained unmatched. CDR1 and CDR2 from the germline V gene are LNHDA and SQIVND (reference sequence). CDR3 loop: CASSPLGQGVRKTEAFF. The CDR3 DNA reads TGTGCCAGTAGTCCCCTGGGACAGGGGGTGAGGAAGACTGAAGCTTTCTTT.

The V and J genes are TRBV19 and TRBJ1-1; 10 bases are shared with TRBD1. Germline loops: CDR1 LNHDA, CDR2 SQIVND (reference sequence). With V trimmed by 6 bases and J by 5 bases, 6 bases remained unmatched. The CDR3 consists of 14 residues. CDR3 region: CASSRQGAETEAFF. The CDR3 region has the DNA TGTGCCAGTAGCCGACAGGGGGCAGAGACTGAAGCTTTCTTT.

This clone was observed once. The chain couples TRBV18 to TRBJ1-1, with TRBD1 matching over 7 bases. V lost 3 bases and J lost 0; bases outside the gene matches: 7. CDR1 is KGHSH, CDR2 LQKENI, per germline. This CDR3 comprises 16 residues. The CDR3 DNA reads TGTGCCAGCTCACCGGGCAGGGGGGCTCTGAACACTGAAGCTTTCTTT. The encoded protein is CASSPGRGALNTEAFF.

The chain uses TRBV5-4 and TRBJ2-1; TRBD1 might be the D (6 bases). CDR1 and CDR2 from the germline V gene are SGHNT and YYREEE (reference sequence). V lost 0 bases and J lost 7, with 14 bases in between. The CDR3 consists of 15 residues. The chain's CDR3 is CASSLGGGMVNEQFF. In nucleotides, the CDR3 is TGTGCCAGCAGCTTGGGAGGGGGAATGGTGAATGAGCAGTTCTTC.

The chain recombines TRBV19 with TRBJ2-7; perhaps TRBD2 as D (5 bases). CDR3 length equals 14 residues. Germline lookup yields CDR1 LNHDA and CDR2 SQIVND (reference sequence). The germline V and J ends were trimmed by 5 bases and 2 bases, with 13 bases remaining between them. CDR3 in amino acids: CASSPVMRAYEQYF. The CDR3 coding sequence is TGTGCCAGTAGTCCGGTGATGAGGGCCTACGAGCAGTACTTC.

CDR3 loop: CANGGDTQYF. The CDR3 DNA follows: TGTGCCAACGGGGGGGATACGCAGTATTTT. The chain uses TRBV6-1 and TRBJ2-3; 7 bases are a match to TRBD2. Germline V gives CDR1 MNHNS, CDR2 SASEGT. The V segment lost 10 bases and the J segment 6 bases; nucleotides outside the gene matches: 1. The CDR3 covers 10 residues.